This TCR beta chain was sequenced for a study of Graves' ophthalmopathy and Graves' hyperthyroidism. Study findings and constraints: A 13-signature model separated ophthalmopathy from stable hyperthyroidism, reaching approximately 88% sensitivity and around 81% specificity cross-validated. Appearing in blood as well were most expanded thyroid clonotypes above 0.001 frequency.

Investigators amplified TCR beta CDR3 regions from RNA transcripts. First-round RT-PCR employed HTBI primers, with a second-round multiplex PCR after it. TCRdb re-called the multiplex PCR reads with MiXCR, one entry per CDR3 protein. Seen here are hundreds of thousands of distinct CDR3 sequences, 20% to 25% observed once, and the top ten hold around 6.5%. The stable label applied to hyperthyroidism with no ophthalmopathy within 18 months of follow-up. It was from around 10 ml of fresh peripheral blood that the PBMCs came. Regarding this clonotype: No antigen is known for it.

The length of the CDR3 is 14 residues. With V trimmed by 4 bases and J by 4 bases, 6 bases remained unmatched. Germline assignment: CDR1 DFQATT and CDR2 SNEGSKA (reference sequence). Sequencing was carried out using peripheral blood. The sequence came from a woman aged 18-29 years with stable Graves' hyperthyroidism. Some clones in this sample may be carry-over from other donors' samples. The chain has TRBV20-1 and TRBJ1-5, with 8 bases that match TRBD1. The CDR3: CSAKDRVANQPQHF. The CDR3 DNA sequence: TGCAGTGCTAAGGACAGGGTGGCAAATCAGCCCCAGCATTTT.